The entry below gives a single T cell receptor beta chain sequence along with its context. The sample holds a few counts of this clonotype. The antigen this receptor binds is unknown. No base quality values were provided; no much bigger clone lies one nucleotide off. The sample's treatment or condition label, decoded: in vitro stimulation with specific CMV peptide epitopes to enrich CMV-specific T cells. TCRdb shows the sequencer as Illumina HiSeq 1500. TCRdb passed the public sequencing reads through fastp at Q25 and MiXCR, retaining productive beta sequences. Merged by CDR3 protein, the rows form single entries marked with the most common genes and DNA. Here the sample has about half a million distinct CDR3 sequences; about two fifths occur a single time. The ten largest clones add up to 43% of the sample. The data were obtained in a study of T cell repertoires in cytomegalovirus infection (dated by TCRdb to between 2017 and 2020). Study-wide context: Alongside well-studied HLA-B-restricted epitopes, the peptide stimulations were aimed at recently identified HLA-C-restricted CMV epitopes, whose presentation resists viral immunomodulation. Donor HLA type was relevant to the analysis, as public TCR beta signatures indicated carriage of CMV infection together with the matching HLA type. General study outcomes and caveats: Carriers of CMV infection plus the relevant HLA type were discriminated by the cumulative frequency of public TCR beta family members in the study cohort and in an independent roughly 370-donor cohort. In the ex vivo response, HLA-C-restricted CMV-specific TCR beta clonotypes were dominant, and in two of eight donors the single most frequent clonotype came from this HLA-C-restricted group.

The germline V gene yields SGHVS for CDR1 and FQNEAQ for CDR2. For this chain, trimming is 5 bases at the V end and 8 bases at the J end, and the number of junction bases without a gene match is 6. From the cysteine through the phenylalanine, the CDR3 covers 14 amino acids. Only the CDR3 portion is preserved as DNA: 42 bases, with reading frame beginning at the first base. In this chain, TRBV7-8 is recombined with TRBJ1-6, with 7 junctional bases fitting TRBD1. This receptor was obtained from a human donor in good health (CMV status not recorded). Some clones in this sample may be carry-over from other donors' samples. The material was cultured PBMCs, obtained from culture after CMV antigen stimulation. The CDR3 reads as follows: CASSRGQEYSPLHF. In nucleotide form, the sequence is TGTGCCAGCAGCCGCGGACAGGAGTATTCACCCCTCCACTTT.